The 10 T cell receptor beta chains in this list originate from one sample, sequenced in a study of cytomegalovirus exposure and HLA in healthy donors. Both 60 Vbeta primers and 13 Jbeta primers went into the PCR. The table came from immunoSEQ multiplex PCR; TCRdb's copy has only in-frame clones and leaves some out. The sample has approximately 140,000 clones; roughly 79% are singletons. The source material was PBMCs. The receptors stem from a male donor in good health and CMV-seronegative.

V is TRBV30 and J is TRBJ1-1, with D maybe TRBD1 (5 bases). The V end lost 2 bases, the J end lost 2 bases, and 15 bases lay between the germline ends. The CDR3 is 15 residues long. CDR1 is GTSNPN, CDR2 SVGIG, per germline (reference sequence). Here the CDR3 reads CAWSLGKGANTEAFF. For the CDR3, the DNA is TGTGCCTGGAGTTTGGGGAAAGGGGCAAACACTGAAGCTTTCTTT.

The CDR3 region has the DNA TGCGCCTTCCACGCCGGGACTAGCGGGGAGCAGGTCAGTTACGAGCAGTACTTC. It is translated as CAFHAGTSGEQVSYEQYF. V and J are TRBV4-1 and TRBJ2-7, with 13 bases lining up with TRBD2. The J segment lost 4 bases and the V segment lost 11 bases, leaving 20 bases of the junction unmatched. Germline V lookup: CDR1 MGHRA, CDR2 YSYEKL. The CDR3 is 18 residues long.

As for this clone: The sample contains more than one DNA sequence encoding this CDR3. The rearrangement links TRBV9 to TRBJ2-3; D is unresolved. V was cut by 2 bases and J by 4 bases, with 8 bases left in between. Germline CDR1 is SGDLS and CDR2 is YYNGEE. There are 13 residues in the CDR3. Here the CDR3 reads CASSVQVADTQYF. In nucleotides, the CDR3 is TGTGCCAGCAGCGTCCAGGTCGCAGATACGCAGTATTTT.

The chain joins TRBV6-1 to TRBJ1-2, with D possibly matching TRBD1 (6 bases). The CDR3 covers 12 residues. The ends were cut back, 4 bases at V and 9 bases at J, with 12 bases in the middle. In germline, CDR1 is MNHNS, CDR2 SASEGT. The CDR3 spells CASSGLRDSYTF. The CDR3 DNA reads as TGTGCCAGCAGTGGGCTCAGGGACAGCTACACCTTC.

The DNA of the CDR3 is TGTGCCAGCAGCCCATCTACGGGAACCTATGGCTACACCTTC. Protein sequence: CASSPSTGTYGYTF. This chain joins TRBV7-3 and TRBJ1-2; D gene uncertain. CDR3 size: 14 residues. Trimming removed 5 bases from V and 4 bases from J, with 14 bases in between. Germline lookup yields CDR1 SGHTA and CDR2 FQGTGA.

In DNA, the CDR3 is TGTGCCGGTAAACTAGCGGGAAACACAGATACGCAGTATTTT. It specifies CAGKLAGNTDTQYF. The chain has TRBV6-6 and TRBJ2-3, with 10 bases aligning to TRBD2. Germline CDR1 and CDR2: MNHNY and SVGAGI (reference sequence). The CDR3 spans 14 residues. With V trimmed by 11 bases and J by 2 bases, 7 bases remained unmatched.

CDR3 coding DNA: TGTGCCAGCAGCTTTCAGGGGGCCCTGAACACTGAAGCTTTCTTT. Its protein is CASSFQGALNTEAFF. This chain joins TRBV7-2 and TRBJ1-1; 8 nucleotides line up with TRBD1. This CDR3 region has 15 residues. Unmatched junction bases numbered 3, after V lost 3 bases and J lost 0 bases. The germline V gene encodes CDR1 SGHTA and CDR2 FQGNSA.

This clone has a single count. The chain is built from TRBV9 and TRBJ1-3, with a weak D call TRBD1 (6 bases). V lost 0 bases to trimming and J lost 7 bases, with 14 bases between them. Germline CDR1 reads SGDLS; CDR2 reads YYNGEE. There are 15 residues in the CDR3. The CDR3 region is CASSVVAGVGNTIYF. The CDR3 DNA sequence: TGTGCCAGCAGCGTAGTCGCAGGGGTAGGCAACACCATATATTTT.

This chain uses TRBV7-9 with TRBJ1-1; maybe TRBD1 (5 bases). V dropped 0 bases and J dropped 1 base, with 12 bases sitting between them. This CDR3 has 16 residues. The germline CDR1 and CDR2 sequences are SEHNR and FQNEAQ (reference sequence). CDR3 coding DNA: TGTGCCAGCAGCTTAGCGCAGGGCAGCAAGAACACTGAAGCTTTCTTT. This encodes CASSLAQGSKNTEAFF. Using reference TRBV7-9 and TRBJ1-1 for the parts outside the CDR3, the full variable domain is DTGVSQNPRHKITKRGQNVTFRCDPISEHNRLYWYRQTLGQGPEFLTYFQNEAQLEKSRLLSDRFSAERPKGSFSTLEIQRTEQGDSAMYLCASSLAQGSKNTEAFFGQGTRLTVV.

V is TRBV13 and J is TRBJ1-1; D perhaps matches TRBD1 (5 bases). Germline V lookup: CDR1 PRHDT, CDR2 FYEKMQ (reference sequence). Trimming removed 5 bases from V and 5 bases from J, with 9 bases in between. The CDR3 covers 12 residues. Here the CDR3 reads CASSPGGTEAFF. The CDR3 DNA is TGTGCCAGCAGCCCGGGGGGGACTGAAGCTTTCTTT.